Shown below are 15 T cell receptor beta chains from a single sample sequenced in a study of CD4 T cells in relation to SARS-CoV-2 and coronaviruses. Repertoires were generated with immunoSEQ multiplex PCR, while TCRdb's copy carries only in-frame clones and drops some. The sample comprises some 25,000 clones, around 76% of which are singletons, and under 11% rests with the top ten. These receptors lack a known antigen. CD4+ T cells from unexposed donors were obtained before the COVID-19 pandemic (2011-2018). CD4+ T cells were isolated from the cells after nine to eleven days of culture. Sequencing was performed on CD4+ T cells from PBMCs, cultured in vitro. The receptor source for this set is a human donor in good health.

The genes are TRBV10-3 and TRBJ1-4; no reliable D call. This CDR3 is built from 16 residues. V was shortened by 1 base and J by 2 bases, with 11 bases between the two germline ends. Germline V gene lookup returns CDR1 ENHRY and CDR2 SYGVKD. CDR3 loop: CAISELSGRTNEKLFF. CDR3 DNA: TGTGCCATCAGTGAGTTATCGGGCAGGACTAATGAAAAACTGTTTTTT.

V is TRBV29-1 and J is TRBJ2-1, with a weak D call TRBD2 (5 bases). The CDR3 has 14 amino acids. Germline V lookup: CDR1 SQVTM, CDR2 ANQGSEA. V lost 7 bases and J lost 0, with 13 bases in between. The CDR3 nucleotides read TGCAGCGCAGTACTAGGGAGCTCCTACAATGAGCAGTTCTTC. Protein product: CSAVLGSSYNEQFF.

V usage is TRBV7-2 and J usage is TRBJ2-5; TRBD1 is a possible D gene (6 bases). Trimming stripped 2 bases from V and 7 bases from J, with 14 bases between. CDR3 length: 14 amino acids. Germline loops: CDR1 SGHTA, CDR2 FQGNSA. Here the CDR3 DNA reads TGTGCCAGCAGCTTATTGGGGGCAGGGCGGACCCAGTACTTC. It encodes CASSLLGAGRTQYF.

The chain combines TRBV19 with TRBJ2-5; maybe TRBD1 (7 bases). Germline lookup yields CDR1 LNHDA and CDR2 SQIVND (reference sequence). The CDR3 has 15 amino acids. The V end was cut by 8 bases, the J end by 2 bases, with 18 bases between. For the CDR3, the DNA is TGTGCCAGTTCAGGGGGGCCCCGAATACAAGAGACCCAGTACTTC. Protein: CASSGGPRIQETQYF.

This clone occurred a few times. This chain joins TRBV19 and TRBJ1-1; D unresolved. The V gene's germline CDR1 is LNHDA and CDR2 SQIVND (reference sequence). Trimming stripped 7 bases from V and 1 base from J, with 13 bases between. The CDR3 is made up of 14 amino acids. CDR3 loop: CASTLGYANTEAFF. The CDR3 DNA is TGTGCCAGTACTTTGGGGTACGCGAACACTGAAGCTTTCTTT.

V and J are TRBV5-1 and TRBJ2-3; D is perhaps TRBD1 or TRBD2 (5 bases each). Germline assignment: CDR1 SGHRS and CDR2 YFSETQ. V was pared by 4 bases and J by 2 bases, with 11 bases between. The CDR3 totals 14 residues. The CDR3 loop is CASSPGQDTDTQYF. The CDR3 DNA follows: TGCGCCAGCAGCCCGGGGCAGGACACAGATACGCAGTATTTT.

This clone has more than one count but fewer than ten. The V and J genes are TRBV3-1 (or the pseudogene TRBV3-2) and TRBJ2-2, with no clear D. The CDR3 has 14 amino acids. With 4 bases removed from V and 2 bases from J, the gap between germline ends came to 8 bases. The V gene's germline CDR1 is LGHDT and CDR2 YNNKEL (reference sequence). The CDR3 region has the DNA TGTGCCAGCAGCCCGACGGCTAACACCGGGGAGCTGTTTTTT. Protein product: CASSPTANTGELFF.

The CDR3 region is CASRQTGTAPLHF. The CDR3 nucleotides are TGTGCCAGCAGACAGACCGGGACGGCACCCCTCCACTTT. V usage is TRBV7-2 and J usage is TRBJ1-6, with D maybe TRBD1 (5 bases). Trimming cost V 6 bases and J 11 bases, with 14 bases left between them. This CDR3 spans 13 amino acids. Germline V gene data show CDR1 as SGHTA and CDR2 as FQGNSA.

CDR3 nucleotides: TGTGCCACTCGGAAGGGGTACACTGAAGCTTTCTTT. The encoded protein is CATRKGYTEAFF. The chain is built from TRBV19 and TRBJ1-1; possible D gene TRBD1, 5 bases. The germline V and J ends were trimmed by 10 bases and 3 bases, with 12 bases remaining between them. CDR1 is LNHDA, CDR2 SQIVND, per germline (reference sequence). The CDR3 contains 12 residues.

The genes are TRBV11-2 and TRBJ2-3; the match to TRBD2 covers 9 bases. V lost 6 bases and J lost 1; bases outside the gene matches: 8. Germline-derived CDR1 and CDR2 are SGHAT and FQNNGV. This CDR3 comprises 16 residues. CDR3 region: CASSISGGLGTDTQYF. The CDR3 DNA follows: TGTGCCAGCAGTATCAGCGGGGGGCTAGGCACAGATACGCAGTATTTT.

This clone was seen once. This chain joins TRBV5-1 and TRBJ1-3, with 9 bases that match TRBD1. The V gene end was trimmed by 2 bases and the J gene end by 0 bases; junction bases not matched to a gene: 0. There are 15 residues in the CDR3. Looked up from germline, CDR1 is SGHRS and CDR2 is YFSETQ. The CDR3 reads CASSLQGASGNTIYF. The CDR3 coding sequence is TGCGCCAGCAGCTTACAGGGGGCCTCTGGAAACACCATATATTTT.

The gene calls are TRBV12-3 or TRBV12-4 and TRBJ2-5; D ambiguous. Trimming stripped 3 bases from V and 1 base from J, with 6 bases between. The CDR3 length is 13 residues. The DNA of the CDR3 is TGTGCCAGCAGTTTTTGGGGCCAAGAGACCCAGTACTTC. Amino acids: CASSFWGQETQYF.

In nucleotides, the CDR3 is TGTGCCTGGAGTGGGGACAGAAACCTCTATGGCTACACCTTC. It specifies CAWSGDRNLYGYTF. The chain couples TRBV30 to TRBJ1-2, with TRBD1 matching over 7 bases. V lost 1 base and J lost 4; bases outside the gene matches: 6. The CDR3 has 14 amino acids. Germline CDR1 and CDR2: GTSNPN and SVGIG (reference sequence).

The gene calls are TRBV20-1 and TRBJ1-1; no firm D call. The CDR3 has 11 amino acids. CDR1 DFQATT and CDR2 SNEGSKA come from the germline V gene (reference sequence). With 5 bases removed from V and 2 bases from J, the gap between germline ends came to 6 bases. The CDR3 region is CSAPFNTEAFF. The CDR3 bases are TGCAGTGCTCCATTTAACACTGAAGCTTTCTTT.

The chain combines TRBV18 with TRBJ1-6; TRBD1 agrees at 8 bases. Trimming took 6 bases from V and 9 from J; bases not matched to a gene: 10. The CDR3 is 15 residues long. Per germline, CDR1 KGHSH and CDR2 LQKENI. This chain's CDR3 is CASSPRQGIGSPLHF. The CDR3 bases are TGTGCCAGCTCCCCAAGACAGGGGATTGGTTCACCCCTCCACTTT.